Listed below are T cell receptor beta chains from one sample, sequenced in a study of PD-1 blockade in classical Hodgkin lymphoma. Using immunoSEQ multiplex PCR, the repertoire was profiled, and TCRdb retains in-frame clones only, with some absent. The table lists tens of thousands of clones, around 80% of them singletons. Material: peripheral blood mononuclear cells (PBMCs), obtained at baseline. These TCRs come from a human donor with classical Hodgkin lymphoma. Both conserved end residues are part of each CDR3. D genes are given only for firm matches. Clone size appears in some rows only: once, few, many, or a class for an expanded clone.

CASRLTSGGIQPLF | TGTGCCAGCAGATTGACTAGCGGGGGGATTCAACCTCTCTTC | NA | TRBV6-1 | TRBD2 | TRBJ2-1
CASSLEPGAHSGANVLTF | TGCGCCAGCAGCTTGGAACCAGGGGCTCACTCTGGGGCCAACGTCCTGACTTTC | NA | TRBV5-1 | NA | TRBJ2-6
CASSLLFGGSSTDTQYF | TGTGCCAGCAGCTTATTATTCGGCGGTTCTAGCACAGATACGCAGTATTTT | NA | TRBV11-2 | NA | TRBJ2-3
CASSIDGEETQYF | TGTGCCAGTAGTATAGATGGGGAAGAGACCCAGTACTTC | NA | TRBV19 | NA | TRBJ2-5
CASSFSGGAGADTQYF | TGTGCCAGCAGTTTTAGCGGGGGGGCCGGGGCAGATACGCAGTATTTT | few | TRBV6-5 | TRBD2 | TRBJ2-3
CASSQKRDAPPREQYF | TGCGCCAGCAGCCAGAAGAGGGACGCCCCCCCTCGCGAGCAGTACTTC | NA | TRBV4-3 | NA | TRBJ2-7
CASSESPRDGYNEQFF | TGTGCCAGCAGCGAAAGCCCCCGGGACGGTTACAATGAGCAGTTCTTC | NA | TRBV9 | NA | TRBJ2-1
CSVEEEGSYGYTF | TGCAGCGTTGAAGAGGAGGGGAGCTATGGCTACACCTTC | NA | TRBV29-1 | NA | TRBJ1-2
CASSLTGQGNYGYTF | TGTGCCAGCAGCCTAACGGGACAGGGGAACTATGGCTACACCTTC | NA | TRBV5-4 | TRBD1 | TRBJ1-2
CASSPTGQGSHEQYF | TGCGCCAGCAGCCCGACGGGACAGGGCAGTCACGAGCAGTACTTC | NA | TRBV5-1 | TRBD1 | TRBJ2-7
CASSFWTPSDEQFF | TGTGCCAGCAGCTTCTGGACCCCCAGCGATGAGCAGTTCTTC | NA | TRBV5-5 | NA | TRBJ2-1
CASSQEKRGGEKLFF | TGTGCCAGCAGCCAAGAGAAAAGGGGAGGTGAAAAACTGTTTTTT | NA | TRBV14 | NA | TRBJ1-4
CASSLGSYEQYF | TGTGCCAGCAGCTTAGGCTCCTACGAGCAGTACTTC | NA | TRBV11-3 | NA | TRBJ2-7
CASSLNEGYEQYF | TGCGCCAGCAGCTTAAACGAAGGCTACGAGCAGTACTTC | NA | TRBV4-3 | NA | TRBJ2-7
CASSLKTSGNEQFF | TGCGCCAGCAGCCTCAAGACTAGCGGGAATGAGCAGTTCTTC | NA | TRBV5-1 | TRBD2 | TRBJ2-1
CASSLRGLVTDTQYF | TGTGCCAGCAGCCTGCGGGGGCTAGTCACAGATACGCAGTATTTT | NA | TRBV4-2 | NA | TRBJ2-3
CASSKDEDRGGEQYF | TGCGCCAGCAGCAAAGACGAGGACAGGGGGGGCGAGCAGTACTTC | few | TRBV5-1 | TRBD1 | TRBJ2-7
CASSFMTGGSGYTF | TGTGCCAGCAGCTTTATGACAGGGGGATCTGGCTACACCTTC | NA | TRBV5-4 | TRBD1 | TRBJ1-2
CASTPRVWGNEKLFF | TGTGCCAGCACCCCCCGGGTATGGGGTAATGAAAAACTGTTTTTT | once | TRBV28 | NA | TRBJ1-4
CASSEGGAGYEQYF | TGTGCCAGCAGCGAGGGGGGGGCAGGCTACGAGCAGTACTTC | NA | TRBV9 | NA | TRBJ2-7
CSVRDNEQFF | TGCAGCGTAAGGGACAATGAGCAGTTCTTC | once | TRBV29-1 | NA | TRBJ2-1
CASSLYVVEAFF | TGTGCCAGCAGCTTATACGTGGTGGAAGCTTTCTTT | NA | TRBV7-9 | NA | TRBJ1-1
CASSRDRGSQNTEAFF | TGTGCCAGCAGCCGGGACAGGGGAAGTCAGAACACTGAAGCTTTCTTT | NA | TRBV7-6 | TRBD1 | TRBJ1-1
CASSEFGGPYNEQFF | TGTGCCAGCAGTGAGTTCGGGGGACCCTACAATGAGCAGTTCTTC | NA | TRBV2 | NA | TRBJ2-1
CASSARTGLGSPLHF | TGCGCCAGCAGCGCCCGGACAGGGTTAGGATCACCCCTCCACTTT | NA | TRBV5-1 | TRBD1 | TRBJ1-6
CASSSVGDSYNEQFF | TGTGCCAGCAGCTCGGTGGGGGACTCCTACAATGAGCAGTTCTTC | NA | TRBV9 | NA | TRBJ2-1
CASSPSLSGEKLFF | TGTGCCAGCAGCCCGTCCCTGTCGGGTGAAAAACTGTTTTTT | NA | TRBV7-2 | NA | TRBJ1-4
CASSSTGTSGGNEQFF | TGTGCCAGCTCGTCGACCGGGACTAGCGGGGGCAATGAGCAGTTCTTC | NA | TRBV18 | TRBD2 | TRBJ2-1
CASRDSLNYGYTF | TGCGCCAGCCGGGACAGCCTTAACTATGGCTACACCTTC | once | TRBV5-1 | TRBD1 | TRBJ1-2
CASSPSLGEETQYF | TGTGCCAGCTCACCATCGCTGGGCGAGGAGACCCAGTACTTC | NA | TRBV18 | NA | TRBJ2-5
CASSLDRGNEQFF | TGTGCCAGCAGCTTGGACAGGGGGAATGAGCAGTTCTTC | NA | TRBV7-2 | TRBD1 | TRBJ2-1
CASSYGTDQETQYF | TGTGCCAGCAGTTACGGGACGGACCAAGAGACCCAGTACTTC | NA | TRBV6-5 | NA | TRBJ2-5
CASSEKWGPRTGELFF | TGTGCCAGCAGCGAAAAGTGGGGGCCAAGGACCGGGGAGCTGTTTTTT | NA | TRBV21-1 | NA | TRBJ2-2
CSVEDPMGQGGEQYF | TGCAGCGTTGAAGATCCCATGGGCCAGGGTGGCGAGCAGTACTTC | NA | TRBV29-1 | NA | TRBJ2-7
CASSPLFGPSTDTQYF | TGCGCCAGCAGCCCGCTTTTTGGCCCGAGCACAGATACGCAGTATTTT | NA | TRBV5-1 | NA | TRBJ2-3
CASSQGTAPNYGYTF | TGCGCCAGCAGCCAAGGTACAGCCCCTAACTATGGCTACACCTTC | few | TRBV4-3 | NA | TRBJ1-2
CASSQERTVYEQYF | TGCGCCAGCAGCCAAGAACGGACGGTCTACGAGCAGTACTTC | few | TRBV4-1 | NA | TRBJ2-7
CASSFSKHTGGEWGTEAFF | TGTGCCAGCAGCTTTTCAAAACATACAGGGGGCGAATGGGGCACTGAAGCTTTCTTT | once | TRBV7-3 | TRBD1 | TRBJ1-1
CASSKGQELNYGYTF | TGTGCCAGTAGTAAGGGACAGGAACTAAACTATGGCTACACCTTC | NA | TRBV19 | TRBD1 | TRBJ1-2
CASSQEGRMNTEAFF | TGCGCCAGCAGCCAGGAGGGACGGATGAACACTGAAGCTTTCTTT | NA | TRBV4-3 | NA | TRBJ1-1
CSAEQGPEAFF | TGCAGTGCTGAACAGGGTCCTGAAGCTTTCTTT | NA | TRBV20-1 | NA | TRBJ1-1
CATSGDGNYEQFF | TGTGCCACCAGCGGCGATGGAAACTATGAGCAGTTCTTC | NA | TRBV15 | NA | TRBJ2-1
CASSRQGGPITNTGELFF | TGTGCCAGCAGCCGACAGGGGGGGCCTATCACGAACACCGGGGAGCTGTTTTTT | NA | TRBV4-2 | TRBD1 | TRBJ2-2
CASSKGRGNWVSGNTIYF | TGTGCCAGCAGCAAAGGCAGGGGGAATTGGGTCTCTGGAAACACCATATATTTT | once | TRBV21-1 | NA | TRBJ1-3
CASSQGVANTGELFF | TGCGCCAGCAGCCAAGGCGTAGCGAACACCGGGGAGCTGTTTTTT | NA | TRBV4-1 | NA | TRBJ2-2
CASLPSSGQGAYEQYF | TGTGCCAGCCTCCCGAGCTCGGGCCAGGGGGCCTACGAGCAGTACTTC | NA | TRBV28 | TRBD1 | TRBJ2-7
CASSFRGQETQYF | TGTGCCAGCAGCTTCCGGGGCCAAGAGACCCAGTACTTC | NA | TRBV5-8 | NA | TRBJ2-5
CASSSFTSVPSYEQYF | TGTGCCAGCAGTTCCTTCACTAGCGTCCCCTCCTACGAGCAGTACTTC | NA | TRBV28 | TRBD2 | TRBJ2-7
CASSPLSSYEQYF | TGTGCCAGCAGCCCTTTATCCTCCTACGAGCAGTACTTC | few | TRBV13 | NA | TRBJ2-7